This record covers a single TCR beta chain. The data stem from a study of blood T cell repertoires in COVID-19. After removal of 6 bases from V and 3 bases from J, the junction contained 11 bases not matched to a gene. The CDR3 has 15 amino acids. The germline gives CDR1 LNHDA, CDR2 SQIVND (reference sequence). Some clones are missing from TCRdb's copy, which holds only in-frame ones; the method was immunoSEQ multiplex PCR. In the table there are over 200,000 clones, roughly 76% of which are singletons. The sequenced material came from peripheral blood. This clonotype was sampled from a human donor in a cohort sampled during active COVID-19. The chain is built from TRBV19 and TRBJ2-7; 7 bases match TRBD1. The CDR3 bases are TGTGCCAGTAGAGTCTCGACCGGGACAGTCTACGAGCAGTACTTC. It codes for CASRVSTGTVYEQYF.